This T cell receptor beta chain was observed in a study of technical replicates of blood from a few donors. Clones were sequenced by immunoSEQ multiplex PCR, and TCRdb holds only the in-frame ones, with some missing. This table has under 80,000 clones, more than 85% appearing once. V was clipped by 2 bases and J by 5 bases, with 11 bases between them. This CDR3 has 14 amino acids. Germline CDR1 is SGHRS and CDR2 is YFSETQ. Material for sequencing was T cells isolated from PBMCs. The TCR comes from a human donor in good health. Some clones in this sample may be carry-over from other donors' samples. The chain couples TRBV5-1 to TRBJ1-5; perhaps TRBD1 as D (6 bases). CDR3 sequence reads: CASSLGTPDQPQHF. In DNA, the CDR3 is TGCGCCAGCAGCTTAGGGACACCGGATCAGCCCCAGCATTTT.